The rows below give T cell receptor beta chains drawn from one sample of a study of CD8+ T cells in alopecia areata. Some clones are missing from TCRdb's copy, which holds only in-frame ones; the method was immunoSEQ multiplex PCR. The table lists fewer than 250,000 clones, around 64% of them singletons. This material consisted of CD4+ T cells sorted from blood, taken between weeks 47 and 50, from a patient treated with tofacitinib. Every receptor here comes from a human donor with alopecia areata. CDR3s include the opening cysteine and the closing phenylalanine or tryptophan.

TRBV30	TRBJ2-7	CAWSTSGYGQYF
TRBV30	TRBJ1-2	CAWSAGGNNGYTF
TRBV5-1	TRBJ2-5	CASSLRQLIGETQYF
TRBV9	TRBJ2-7	CASSVDGGSYEQYF
TRBV27	TRBJ2-3	CASSWGGSYTDTQYF
TRBV19	TRBJ2-5	CASSLMGGVQETQYF
TRBV7-2	TRBJ1-6	CASSQDRERTSPLHF
TRBV4-3	TRBJ2-2	CASSQDARLPGELFF
TRBV25-1	TRBJ1-2	CASSVEEIYGYTF
TRBV29-1	TRBJ1-1	CSAAVYKKGYDTEAFF
TRBV7-4	TRBJ2-1	CASSSGQGARRKYGNEQFF
TRBV6-5	TRBJ1-1	CASSYGGPLMDTEAFF
TRBV10-3	TRBJ1-1	CAISEGQRNTEAFF
TRBV4-3	TRBJ1-2	CASSQQTGQARGGYTF
TRBV30	TRBJ1-2	CAWSVGGGYTF
TRBV7-2	TRBJ2-7	CASSLINEQYF
TRBV5-1	TRBJ2-5	CASSSRGNVETQYF